The 4 T cell receptor beta chains reported below all come from one sample, sequenced in a study of radiation and T cells in renal cell carcinoma. The method was immunoSEQ multiplex PCR; TCRdb's version includes in-frame clones alone and lacks a portion of them. Seen here are about 150,000 clones, over 80% observed once, and the top ten hold approximately 12%. The time point is: blood 2 weeks post-SBRT. The treatment is: 15 Gy SBRT to primary tumor, nephrectomy 4 weeks later. This specimen consisted of blood, obtained from a patient whose treatment included radiotherapy and nephrectomy. These receptors originate from a woman aged 50 to 65 with renal cell carcinoma.

CDR3 amino acids: CASSQDGSTAYNSPLHF. The DNA for the CDR3 is TGCGCCAGCAGCCAAGACGGCTCGACAGCCTATAATTCACCCCTCCACTTT. This chain joins TRBV4-3 and TRBJ1-6; D possibly corresponds to TRBD1 (5 bases). V shed 0 bases and J shed 2 bases, with 11 bases lying between them. The length of the CDR3 is 17 residues. The germline CDR1 and CDR2 sequences are LGHNA and YSLEER.

V gene TRBV7-2 combines with J gene TRBJ2-1; no clear D. V was clipped by 5 bases and J by 4 bases, with 15 bases between them. There are 15 residues in the CDR3. Germline lookup yields CDR1 SGHTA and CDR2 FQGNSA. The CDR3 region is CASSRPNLSYNEQFF. The CDR3 DNA reads as TGTGCCAGCAGCCGGCCGAACCTGTCTTACAATGAGCAGTTCTTC.

This clone was seen a single time. Different DNA sequences within this sample yield the same CDR3. The chain links TRBV14 to TRBJ1-1; a weak D match, TRBD1 (5 bases). V dropped 2 bases and J dropped 0 bases, with 10 bases sitting between them. Per germline, CDR1 SGHDN and CDR2 FVKESK. The CDR3 consists of 15 residues. In nucleotides, the CDR3 is TGTGCCAGCAGCCAATTAACAGGAGTGAACACTGAAGCTTTCTTT. Its protein product is CASSQLTGVNTEAFF.

This clone was counted once. The chain is built from TRBV4-3 and TRBJ2-3; D could derive from TRBD1 or TRBD2 (6 bases each). Germline CDR1 LGHNA, CDR2 YSLEER. There are 17 residues in the CDR3. Trimming pared 1 base from V and 0 bases from J, leaving 14 bases between. CDR3 sequence: CASSQGLGGTSTDTQYF. The CDR3 DNA reads as TGCGCCAGCAGCCAAGGTCTAGGGGGGACTAGCACAGATACGCAGTATTTT.